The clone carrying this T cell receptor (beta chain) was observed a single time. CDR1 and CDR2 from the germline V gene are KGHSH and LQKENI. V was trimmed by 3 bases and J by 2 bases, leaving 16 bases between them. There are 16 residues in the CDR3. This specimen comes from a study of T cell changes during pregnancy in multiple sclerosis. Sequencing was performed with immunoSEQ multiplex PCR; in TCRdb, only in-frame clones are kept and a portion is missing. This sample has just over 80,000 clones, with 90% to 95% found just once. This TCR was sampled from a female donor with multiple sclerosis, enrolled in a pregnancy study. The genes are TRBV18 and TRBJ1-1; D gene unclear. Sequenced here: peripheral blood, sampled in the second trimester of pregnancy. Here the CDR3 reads CASSPLGRSRNTEAFF. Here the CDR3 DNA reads TGTGCCAGCTCACCTTTGGGGAGGTCTCGCAACACTGAAGCTTTCTTT.